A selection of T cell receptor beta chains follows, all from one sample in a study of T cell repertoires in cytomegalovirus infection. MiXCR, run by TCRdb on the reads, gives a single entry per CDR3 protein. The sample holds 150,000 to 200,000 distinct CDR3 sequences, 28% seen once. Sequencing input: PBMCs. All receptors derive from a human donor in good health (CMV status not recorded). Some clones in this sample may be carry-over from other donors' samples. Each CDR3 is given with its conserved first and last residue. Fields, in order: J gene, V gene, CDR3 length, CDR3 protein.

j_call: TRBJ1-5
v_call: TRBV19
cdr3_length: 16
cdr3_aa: CASSFGQGAWNQPQHF

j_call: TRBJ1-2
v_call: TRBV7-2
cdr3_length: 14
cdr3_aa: CASSAVTQVWGYTF

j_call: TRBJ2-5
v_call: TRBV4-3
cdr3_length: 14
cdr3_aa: CASSQDLDEETQYF

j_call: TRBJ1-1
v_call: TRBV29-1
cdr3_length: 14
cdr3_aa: CSVAIPGDHTEAFF

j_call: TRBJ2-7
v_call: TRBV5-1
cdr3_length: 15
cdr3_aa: CASRLFTGQNYEQYF

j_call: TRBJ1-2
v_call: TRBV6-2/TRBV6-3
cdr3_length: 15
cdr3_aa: CASSYSPTGSNGYTF

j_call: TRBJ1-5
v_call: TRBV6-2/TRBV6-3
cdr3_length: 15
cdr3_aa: CASSSGGGSNQPQHF

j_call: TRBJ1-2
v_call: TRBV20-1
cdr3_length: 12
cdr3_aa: CSAWDRRNGYTF

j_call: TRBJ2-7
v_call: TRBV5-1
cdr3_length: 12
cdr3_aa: CASSTGYYEQYF

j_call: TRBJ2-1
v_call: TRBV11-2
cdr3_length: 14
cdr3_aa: CASSLAGTSNEQFF

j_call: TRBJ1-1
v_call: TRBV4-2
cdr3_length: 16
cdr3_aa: CASSPTGTGVYNEAFF

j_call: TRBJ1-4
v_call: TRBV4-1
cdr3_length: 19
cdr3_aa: CASSHAVGQGKRRSEKLFF

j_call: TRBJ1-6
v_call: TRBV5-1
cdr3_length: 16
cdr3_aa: CASSPGVGQGDSPLHF

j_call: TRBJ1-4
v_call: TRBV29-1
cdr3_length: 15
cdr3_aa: CSVSGQEGANEKLFF

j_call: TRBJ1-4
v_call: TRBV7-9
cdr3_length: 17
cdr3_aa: CASSLSRGSATNEKLFF

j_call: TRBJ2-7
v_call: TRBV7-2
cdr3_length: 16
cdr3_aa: CASSYNPRGTATEQYF

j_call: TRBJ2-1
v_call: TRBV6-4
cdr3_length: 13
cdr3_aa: CARWTGKHNEQFF

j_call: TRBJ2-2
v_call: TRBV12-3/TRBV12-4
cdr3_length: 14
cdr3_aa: CASSSSAGAGELFF

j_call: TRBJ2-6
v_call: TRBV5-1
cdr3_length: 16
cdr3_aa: CASSFSGAAGANVLTF

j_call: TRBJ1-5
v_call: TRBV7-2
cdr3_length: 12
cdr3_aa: CASSLGIGPQHF

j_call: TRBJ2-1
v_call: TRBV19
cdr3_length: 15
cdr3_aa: CASSIVERGVTEQFF

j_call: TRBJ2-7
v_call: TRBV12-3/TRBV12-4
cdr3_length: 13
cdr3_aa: CASSLTVSYEQYF

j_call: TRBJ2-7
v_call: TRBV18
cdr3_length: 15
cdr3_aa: CASSPSGPHTYEQYF